This TCR beta chain was observed in a study of a mutant IDH1 vaccine in newly diagnosed glioma. Looking at the study overall: First vaccine doses came 4-6 weeks after radiotherapy alone, or with temozolomide cycles. Patients got radiotherapy, temozolomide, or both beforehand, and most got both.

The CDR3 sequence is 15 residues long. Between the trimmed V and J ends, which lost 7 bases and 7 bases, there was a span of 17 bases. Germline CDR1 SNHLY, CDR2 FYNNEI. On this clone itself: The antigen is unknown.

Sequencing was performed with immunoSEQ multiplex PCR; in TCRdb, only in-frame clones are kept and a portion is missing. The table has roughly 60,000 clones, about 85% seen once. Time point meaning: week 23, last vaccination. Alongside topical imiquimod, each dose of vaccine comprised 300 ug of mutant IDH1 20-mer peptide. Sequencing used PBMCs, obtained from a glioma patient whose treatment included an IDH1 peptide vaccine. The TCR sequence derives from a man younger than 40 with glioma. This sequence joins TRBV2 and TRBJ1-6; D unresolved. The CDR3 sequence: CASTARANTNSPLHF. The CDR3 region has the DNA TGTGCCAGCACCGCCCGGGCCAACACCAATTCACCCCTCCACTTT.